In this sample, the clone carrying this TCR beta chain turned up many times. The antigen is undetermined. TCR beta libraries were built with iRepertoire HTBI primers and Arm-PCR of CDR3 regions. TCRdb re-called the multiplex PCR reads through MiXCR, storing one row per CDR3 protein. In the table there are roughly 610,000 distinct CDR3 sequences, under 20% of which are singletons. As to time point: newly diagnosed GD, antithyroid drugs for less than 3 months. Researchers made the TCR library from RNA that was extracted from PBMCs. This sample was taken from a study of regulatory T cells in long-lasting Graves disease. Findings and caveats of the study: Persistent disease exhibited a predilection for TRBV28, TRBJ1-2 and TRBJ2-5.

The junction had 9 bases not matched to a gene; V was cut back by 5 bases and J by 3 bases. CDR1 is MNHNS and CDR2 is SASEGT in the germline V gene. The CDR3 has 16 residues. The sample was also reused in another study, on T cells in Graves' hyperthyroidism and ophthalmopathy.

Sequenced here: peripheral blood mononuclear cells (PBMCs), sampled at new diagnosis, from a patient treated with antithyroid drugs. This chain links TRBV6-1 with TRBJ1-3, with 8 nucleotides matching TRBD1. The TCR sequence derives from a woman aged 30 to 39 with Graves disease. CDR3 DNA: TGTGCCAGCAGTCTACGGGGACAGGAGGTTGGAAACACCATATATTTT. Amino acids: CASSLRGQEVGNTIYF.